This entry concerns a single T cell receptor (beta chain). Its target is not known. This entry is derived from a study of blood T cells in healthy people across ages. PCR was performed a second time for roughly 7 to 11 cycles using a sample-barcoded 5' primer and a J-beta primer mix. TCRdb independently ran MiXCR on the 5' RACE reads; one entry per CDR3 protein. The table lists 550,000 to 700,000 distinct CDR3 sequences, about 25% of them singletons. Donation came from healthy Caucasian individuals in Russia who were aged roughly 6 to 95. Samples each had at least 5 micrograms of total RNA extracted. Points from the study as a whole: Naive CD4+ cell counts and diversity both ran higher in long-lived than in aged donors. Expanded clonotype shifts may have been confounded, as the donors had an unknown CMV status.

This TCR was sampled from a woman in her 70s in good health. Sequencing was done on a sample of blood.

The CDR3 is CASSQVSSGVRNEQFF. CDR3 nucleotide sequence: TGCGCCAGCAGCCAAGTATCCAGCGGGGTAAGAAATGAGCAGTTCTTC. J is TRBJ2-5 and V is TRBV5-1; 7 bases match TRBD2. The J call may be faulty, since TRBJ2-1 better matches the DNA end. The CDR3 loop spans 16 amino acids. The germline gives CDR1 SGHRS, CDR2 YFSETQ.